A selection of T cell receptor beta chains follows, all from one sample in a study of blood T cell repertoires in COVID-19. This table comes from immunoSEQ multiplex PCR, and its TCRdb copy is limited to in-frame clones, with some not included. Seen here are some 130,000 clones, 84% observed once, and the top ten hold 44%. The sample was peripheral blood. These receptor sequences come from a human donor in a cohort sampled during active COVID-19. Both conserved end residues are part of each CDR3. Each record gives: D gene, J gene, V gene, clone size, CDR3 DNA, CDR3 protein. D genes are given only for firm matches. Expanded clones are given a class, and other clones once, few, many or no size at all.

d_gene: TRBD1; j_gene: TRBJ1-4; v_gene: TRBV5-5; abundance: .; CDR3nt: TGTGCCAGCAGCGGCCCCCCCCAGGGGGCGAATAGTGAAAAACTGTTTTTT; CDR3aa: CASSGPPQGANSEKLFF
d_gene: TRBD1; j_gene: TRBJ1-1; v_gene: TRBV11-3; abundance: .; CDR3nt: TGTGCCAGCAGCCAAAACAGGGGGCCAATCGGCGGGAACACTGAAGCTTTCTTT; CDR3aa: CASSQNRGPIGGNTEAFF
d_gene: .; j_gene: TRBJ2-3; v_gene: TRBV7-2; abundance: .; CDR3nt: TGTGCCAGCAGTGAACTAGTGTACACGCAGTATTTT; CDR3aa: CASSELVYTQYF
d_gene: TRBD2; j_gene: TRBJ2-1; v_gene: TRBV7-2; abundance: .; CDR3nt: TGTGCCAGCAGCTTAGGCGGGGGGGCCTACAATGAGCAGTTCTTC; CDR3aa: CASSLGGGAYNEQFF
d_gene: TRBD2; j_gene: TRBJ2-2; v_gene: TRBV5-4; abundance: .; CDR3nt: TGTGCCAGCAGCTCCGGGACTAGCGGGACCGGGGAGCTGTTTTTT; CDR3aa: CASSSGTSGTGELFF
d_gene: .; j_gene: TRBJ2-3; v_gene: TRBV30; abundance: .; CDR3nt: TGTGCCTGGAAAGGGGTCAGGGGCAGGGATACGCAGTATTTT; CDR3aa: CAWKGVRGRDTQYF
d_gene: .; j_gene: TRBJ1-4; v_gene: TRBV19; abundance: .; CDR3nt: TGTGCCAGTAGTGTGCAGAGGAATGAAAAACTGTTTTTT; CDR3aa: CASSVQRNEKLFF
d_gene: .; j_gene: TRBJ1-1; v_gene: TRBV13; abundance: .; CDR3nt: TGTGCCAGCCGGTTGAACACTGAAGCTTTCTTT; CDR3aa: CASRLNTEAFF
d_gene: .; j_gene: TRBJ1-1; v_gene: TRBV5-6; abundance: .; CDR3nt: TGTGCCAGCAGCTTTTCTACTGAAGCTTTCTTT; CDR3aa: CASSFSTEAFF
d_gene: .; j_gene: TRBJ2-7; v_gene: TRBV7-2; abundance: .; CDR3nt: TGTGCCAGCAGCGCGGACAGATCCTACGAGCAGTACTTC; CDR3aa: CASSADRSYEQYF
d_gene: .; j_gene: TRBJ1-2; v_gene: TRBV5-4; abundance: .; CDR3nt: TGTGCCAGCAGCTCACAGGGTAACTATGGCTACACCTTC; CDR3aa: CASSSQGNYGYTF
d_gene: TRBD2; j_gene: TRBJ2-1; v_gene: TRBV6-5; abundance: .; CDR3nt: TGTGCCAGCAGTCGACTAGCGGGTAAAAATGAGCAGTTCTTC; CDR3aa: CASSRLAGKNEQFF
d_gene: TRBD1; j_gene: TRBJ1-2; v_gene: TRBV5-4; abundance: .; CDR3nt: TGTGCCAGCAGCTTAGGGACAGACTATGGCTACACCTTC; CDR3aa: CASSLGTDYGYTF
d_gene: .; j_gene: TRBJ1-2; v_gene: TRBV12-3/TRBV12-4; abundance: .; CDR3nt: TGTGCCAGCAGTTTAGCCAGGGGCGGCTACACCTTC; CDR3aa: CASSLARGGYTF
d_gene: TRBD1; j_gene: TRBJ2-1; v_gene: TRBV18; abundance: .; CDR3nt: TGTGCCAGCTCACCGGACAGGGGGCACGAGCAGTTCTTC; CDR3aa: CASSPDRGHEQFF
d_gene: TRBD1; j_gene: TRBJ1-3; v_gene: TRBV29-1; abundance: .; CDR3nt: TGCAGCGGGAGACCAGGGGGGCAATCAAACACCATATATTTT; CDR3aa: CSGRPGGQSNTIYF
d_gene: .; j_gene: TRBJ1-4; v_gene: TRBV2; abundance: .; CDR3nt: TGTGCCAGCAGTGAAGGAGGACAGCCAAATGAAAAACTGTTTTTT; CDR3aa: CASSEGGQPNEKLFF
d_gene: .; j_gene: TRBJ1-2; v_gene: TRBV9; abundance: .; CDR3nt: TGTGCCAGCAGCGTGACCCAAGGAGGCGGCTACACCTTC; CDR3aa: CASSVTQGGGYTF
d_gene: TRBD1; j_gene: TRBJ1-1; v_gene: TRBV7-9; abundance: .; CDR3nt: TGTGCCAGCAGCTCCCGACAGGGGATGAACACTGAAGCTTTCTTT; CDR3aa: CASSSRQGMNTEAFF
d_gene: TRBD1; j_gene: TRBJ2-3; v_gene: TRBV5-4; abundance: .; CDR3nt: TGTGCCAGCAGCCCCGACAGGGTTTCAGCAGATACGCAGTATTTT; CDR3aa: CASSPDRVSADTQYF
d_gene: TRBD1; j_gene: TRBJ1-3; v_gene: TRBV7-2; abundance: .; CDR3nt: TGTGCCAGCGGACAGGGATCTGGAAACACCATATATTTT; CDR3aa: CASGQGSGNTIYF
d_gene: .; j_gene: TRBJ2-5; v_gene: TRBV3-1/TRBV3-2; abundance: few; CDR3nt: TGTGCCAGCAGCCAACCTCAAGAGACCCAGTACTTC; CDR3aa: CASSQPQETQYF
d_gene: TRBD1; j_gene: TRBJ2-1; v_gene: TRBV10-3; abundance: few; CDR3nt: TGTGCCTCCTCCCCACAGGGGGCCCACAATGAGCAGTTCTTC; CDR3aa: CASSPQGAHNEQFF
d_gene: .; j_gene: TRBJ2-1; v_gene: TRBV5-5; abundance: .; CDR3nt: TGTGCCAGCAGCCTGGGCCCAGACAATGAGCAGTTCTTC; CDR3aa: CASSLGPDNEQFF
d_gene: .; j_gene: TRBJ2-1; v_gene: TRBV4-3; abundance: .; CDR3nt: TGCGCCAGCAGCCAAGTACCTCCGGACTCTTTAGGGGCGGGGCTCAATGAGCAGTTCTTC; CDR3aa: CASSQVPPDSLGAGLNEQFF
d_gene: TRBD2; j_gene: TRBJ2-1; v_gene: TRBV2; abundance: .; CDR3nt: TGTGCCAGCAGTTATAGCGGGGGCCCATCCTACAATGAGCAGTTCTTC; CDR3aa: CASSYSGGPSYNEQFF
d_gene: TRBD1; j_gene: TRBJ1-2; v_gene: TRBV15; abundance: once; CDR3nt: TGTGCCACCAGCAGAGATCGGTTAGGGACAGGGGATGAGGGTGGCTACACCTTC; CDR3aa: CATSRDRLGTGDEGGYTF
d_gene: TRBD1; j_gene: TRBJ1-2; v_gene: TRBV24-1; abundance: .; CDR3nt: TGTGCCACCAGTGATACGGGACAGGGGCATGGCTACACCTTC; CDR3aa: CATSDTGQGHGYTF
d_gene: .; j_gene: TRBJ2-1; v_gene: TRBV4-2; abundance: .; CDR3nt: TGTGCCAGCAGCCCCGGAGGGTACAATGAGCAGTTCTTC; CDR3aa: CASSPGGYNEQFF
d_gene: .; j_gene: TRBJ2-4; v_gene: TRBV18; abundance: .; CDR3nt: TGTGCCAGCTCACCAGGGGGCGGTGGAAACATTCAGTACTTC; CDR3aa: CASSPGGGGNIQYF
d_gene: .; j_gene: TRBJ1-3; v_gene: TRBV7-2; abundance: .; CDR3nt: TGTGCCAGCAGCTCAGGACCGGGGGGAAACACCATATATTTT; CDR3aa: CASSSGPGGNTIYF
d_gene: .; j_gene: TRBJ1-5; v_gene: TRBV25-1; abundance: .; CDR3nt: TGTGCCAGCACGAGCGTTGGCAATCAGCCCCAGCATTTT; CDR3aa: CASTSVGNQPQHF
d_gene: .; j_gene: TRBJ2-2; v_gene: TRBV3-1/TRBV3-2; abundance: .; CDR3nt: TGTGCCAGCAGCCAAGCGGGCAGGGCGAACACCGGGGAGCTGTTTTTT; CDR3aa: CASSQAGRANTGELFF
d_gene: .; j_gene: TRBJ2-5; v_gene: TRBV10-3; abundance: .; CDR3nt: TGTGCCATCAGTGACTTCGGGACTCATGAAGAGACCCAGTACTTC; CDR3aa: CAISDFGTHEETQYF
d_gene: .; j_gene: TRBJ1-5; v_gene: TRBV6-1; abundance: .; CDR3nt: TGTGCCAGCAGTGAAGGGGGCACCGGGAGGAATAGCAATCAGCCCCAGCATTTT; CDR3aa: CASSEGGTGRNSNQPQHF
d_gene: .; j_gene: TRBJ2-1; v_gene: TRBV30; abundance: once; CDR3nt: TGTGCCTGGAGCCAGGGTAATTCGGACAATGAGCAGTTCTTC; CDR3aa: CAWSQGNSDNEQFF
d_gene: .; j_gene: TRBJ2-1; v_gene: TRBV25-1; abundance: .; CDR3nt: TGTGCCAGCAGTGAATTGCAGGGGGGCTCCAATGAGCAGTTCTTC; CDR3aa: CASSELQGGSNEQFF
d_gene: TRBD2; j_gene: TRBJ2-3; v_gene: TRBV5-1; abundance: .; CDR3nt: TGCGCCAGCAGCTCTAGCGGAAGCACAGATACGCAGTATTTT; CDR3aa: CASSSSGSTDTQYF
d_gene: TRBD1; j_gene: TRBJ2-5; v_gene: TRBV19; abundance: .; CDR3nt: TGTGCCAGTAGTACAGGACGGCCAGGGGGCGATTGGGAGACCCAGTACTTC; CDR3aa: CASSTGRPGGDWETQYF
d_gene: TRBD1; j_gene: TRBJ2-7; v_gene: TRBV19; abundance: .; CDR3nt: TGTGCCAGTAGTAAAAAGGGACAGGGGGCTTACGAGCAGTACTTC; CDR3aa: CASSKKGQGAYEQYF
d_gene: .; j_gene: TRBJ1-1; v_gene: TRBV19; abundance: few; CDR3nt: TGTGCCAGTTCATGGGACACCCACACTGAAGCTTTCTTT; CDR3aa: CASSWDTHTEAFF
d_gene: .; j_gene: TRBJ1-6; v_gene: TRBV19; abundance: once; CDR3nt: TGTGCCAGTACCGGATCGGACGGGAGCAATTCACCCCTCCACTTT; CDR3aa: CASTGSDGSNSPLHF
d_gene: .; j_gene: TRBJ1-2; v_gene: TRBV12-3/TRBV12-4; abundance: once; CDR3nt: TGTGCCAGCAGTCCCGACAACGCCTATGGCTACACCTTC; CDR3aa: CASSPDNAYGYTF
d_gene: .; j_gene: TRBJ1-2; v_gene: TRBV27; abundance: few; CDR3nt: TGTGCCAGCAGCCCGTTCCGTTCAGGGGATGGCTACACCTTC; CDR3aa: CASSPFRSGDGYTF
d_gene: .; j_gene: TRBJ2-4; v_gene: TRBV7-2; abundance: .; CDR3nt: TGTGCCAGCAGCAACGGACCGGGGTCCCAAAACATTCAGTACTTC; CDR3aa: CASSNGPGSQNIQYF
d_gene: TRBD1; j_gene: TRBJ1-4; v_gene: TRBV5-1; abundance: .; CDR3nt: TGCGCCAGCAGCGTACAGGGGGGCACTAATGAAAAACTGTTTTTT; CDR3aa: CASSVQGGTNEKLFF
d_gene: .; j_gene: TRBJ1-5; v_gene: TRBV3-1/TRBV3-2; abundance: .; CDR3nt: TGTGCCAGCAGCCAAGGAGGCAATCAGCCCCAGCATTTT; CDR3aa: CASSQGGNQPQHF
d_gene: .; j_gene: TRBJ2-5; v_gene: TRBV15; abundance: .; CDR3nt: TGTGCCACCAGCACAGGACTAAAAGAGACCCAGTACTTC; CDR3aa: CATSTGLKETQYF